These 31 T cell receptor beta chains originate from one sample sequenced in a study of blood T cell repertoires in COVID-19. Sequenced by immunoSEQ multiplex PCR; TCRdb stores in-frame clones only, minus some. The sample shows more than 300,000 clones, around 87% of them seen only once. The source material was peripheral blood. The receptors here all came from a young woman with COVID-19, enrolled during active disease.

The chain is built from TRBV9 and TRBJ2-5; perhaps TRBD2 as D (5 bases). Germline V gene data show CDR1 as SGDLS and CDR2 as YYNGEE. The CDR3 loop spans 14 amino acids. Between the trimmed V and J ends, which lost 3 bases and 5 bases, there was a span of 14 bases. CDR3 coding DNA: TGTGCCAGCAGCGCGCCTAACCGAGGGGAGACCCAGTACTTC. This sequence encodes CASSAPNRGETQYF.

This sequence joins TRBV7-8 and TRBJ2-5; D possibly corresponds to TRBD1 (6 bases). Per germline, CDR1 SGHVS and CDR2 FQNEAQ. Trimming removed 4 bases from V and 1 base from J, with 13 bases in between. The CDR3 is 15 residues long. DNA of the CDR3: TGTGCCAGCAGCTCCGGACAGCCAGGCCAAGAGACCCAGTACTTC. It translates to CASSSGQPGQETQYF.

This clone was detected only a few times. The chain joins TRBV28 to TRBJ2-2, with D uncertain. CDR3 length: 15 residues. CDR1 and CDR2 (germline): MDHEN, SYDVKM. V lost 3 bases and J lost 0, with 8 bases in between. The CDR3 coding sequence is TGTGCCAGCAGTTTTCTAAGCTCGAACACCGGGGAGCTGTTTTTT. The encoded protein is CASSFLSSNTGELFF.

V is TRBV2 and J is TRBJ1-1; TRBD1 aligns across 8 bases. The V gene's germline CDR1 is SNHLY and CDR2 FYNNEI. The CDR3 loop spans 15 amino acids. Losses at the gene ends were 8 bases for V and 2 bases for J; bases not matched to a gene: 10. As DNA, the CDR3 is TGTGCCAGCCTTGGACAGGGAGGGGGCAACACTGAAGCTTTCTTT. It codes for CASLGQGGGNTEAFF.

The CDR3 DNA sequence: TGTGCCAGCAGCCAAGATCGAGGGAGATTCTACAATGAGCAGTTCTTC. It codes for CASSQDRGRFYNEQFF. The rearrangement uses TRBV14 and TRBJ2-1, with a tentative D call TRBD2 (5 bases). Germline V gives CDR1 SGHDN, CDR2 FVKESK. The V end lost 0 bases, the J end lost 3 bases, and 12 bases lay between the germline ends. The CDR3 totals 16 residues.

V gene TRBV28 combines with J gene TRBJ1-5; no firm D call. V lost 6 bases, J lost 1 base, and 7 bases lay in between. The germline gives CDR1 MDHEN, CDR2 SYDVKM. The CDR3 is made up of 13 amino acids. CDR3 sequence reads: CASRAPSNQPQHF. CDR3 nucleotides: TGTGCCAGCAGGGCCCCCAGCAATCAGCCCCAGCATTTT.

The chain couples TRBV5-4 to TRBJ2-1, with a weak D call TRBD2 (5 bases). The V and J ends lost 2 bases and 3 bases respectively, with 9 bases between them. CDR1 SGHNT and CDR2 YYREEE come from the germline V gene (reference sequence). The CDR3 is made up of 14 amino acids. CDR3 protein: CASSFGIVYNEQFF. CDR3 bases: TGTGCCAGCAGCTTCGGGATTGTCTACAATGAGCAGTTCTTC.

Only one count was recorded for this clone. The V and J genes are TRBV4-1 and TRBJ2-3; D is uncertain. The germline CDR1 and CDR2 sequences are MGHRA and YSYEKL. The CDR3 sequence is 14 residues long. V shed 4 bases and J shed 2 bases, with 10 bases lying between them. CDR3 region: CASSLLPDTDTQYF. The DNA for the CDR3 is TGCGCCAGCAGCCTCCTTCCAGACACAGATACGCAGTATTTT.

The CDR3 nucleotides are TGCGCCAGCAGCTTGTATCCCGAGACACGGGGGACTGAAGCTTTCTTT. This codes for CASSLYPETRGTEAFF. The chain recombines TRBV5-1 with TRBJ1-1; possibly TRBD1 for D (5 bases). Trimming removed 1 base at V and 5 bases at J, with 18 bases between. Per the germline V gene, CDR1 is SGHRS and CDR2 is YFSETQ. CDR3 size: 16 residues.

In this sample, this clone turned up once. CDR3: CASTSLSTGGPQPQHF. The CDR3, as DNA: TGTGCCAGTACCTCCCTTTCGACAGGGGGACCTCAGCCCCAGCATTTT. J is TRBJ1-5 and V is TRBV19; 9 nucleotides match TRBD1. The V and J ends lost 7 bases and 6 bases, in that order; junction bases with no gene match: 13. The CDR3 has 16 amino acids. Germline CDR1 reads LNHDA; CDR2 reads SQIVND (reference sequence).

The chain uses TRBV28 and TRBJ2-2; 9 nucleotides align to TRBD2. The CDR3 runs to 15 residues. Germline lookup yields CDR1 MDHEN and CDR2 SYDVKM. J gave up 2 bases and V 7 bases, and 5 bases lay outside the gene matches. CDR3 DNA sequence: TGTGCCAGCATTGGTAGCGGGAGCAACACCGGGGAGCTGTTTTTT. Protein sequence: CASIGSGSNTGELFF.

The CDR3 protein is CASSWTSGSGELFF. CDR3 nucleotide sequence: TGTGCCAGCAGCTGGACTAGCGGGAGCGGGGAGCTGTTTTTT. The chain couples TRBV7-2 to TRBJ2-2; TRBD2 aligns across 13 bases. This CDR3 region has 14 residues. The germline V gene has CDR1 SGHTA and CDR2 FQGNSA. Trimming took 4 bases from V and 7 from J; bases not matched to a gene: 0.

This chain links TRBV7-9 with TRBJ2-5, with TRBD2 matching 15 bases. The CDR3 contains 17 residues. The V and J ends lost 4 bases and 2 bases, in that order; junction bases with no gene match: 5. From germline, CDR1 is SEHNR and CDR2 FQNEAQ (reference sequence). In DNA form, the CDR3 reads TGTGCCAGCAGCTCCGGGACTAGCGGGAGGAGACAAGAGACCCAGTACTTC. It encodes CASSSGTSGRRQETQYF.

This clone came up once. The chain joins TRBV29-1 to TRBJ2-7; 12 bases map to TRBD1. CDR3 length: 14 residues. The V gene end was trimmed by 4 bases and the J gene end by 6 bases; junction bases not matched to a gene: 7. Germline V CDR1 and CDR2: SQVTM, ANQGSEA. Here the CDR3 DNA reads TGCAGCGTTGCAAGTGGGACAGGGGGCTTCGAGCAGTACTTC. Its translation: CSVASGTGGFEQYF.

V gene TRBV19 combines with J gene TRBJ2-1, with 10 bases lining up with TRBD2. V dropped 1 base and J dropped 10; count of bases not matched to a gene: 7. Germline values: CDR1 LNHDA, CDR2 SQIVND (reference sequence). This CDR3 contains 15 residues. The CDR3 nucleotides are TGTGCCAGTAGTATAGGAGCTAGCGGGAGCAGGGAGCAGTTCTTC. Translation gives CASSIGASGSREQFF.

The CDR3 region has the DNA TGTGCCAGCAGCCCAGGAGGGCTAGCGGGAGGGCACAGGGAGACCCAGTACTTC. It encodes CASSPGGLAGGHRETQYF. V is TRBV9 and J is TRBJ2-5, with 12 bases fitting TRBD2. From germline, CDR1 is SGDLS and CDR2 YYNGEE. V lost 4 bases and J lost 5; bases outside the gene matches: 15. This CDR3 has 18 amino acids.

The rearrangement links TRBV4-3 to TRBJ1-2, with 8 bases fitting TRBD1. Germline assignment: CDR1 LGHNA and CDR2 YSLEER. The CDR3 runs to 14 residues. V shed 5 bases, J shed 5 bases, and the junction held 7 bases outside the gene matches. This chain's CDR3 is CASSFWDRNYGYTF. The CDR3 DNA reads TGCGCCAGCAGCTTCTGGGACAGGAATTATGGCTACACCTTC.

The chain has TRBV9 and TRBJ2-1; D remains ambiguous. Germline V gives CDR1 SGDLS, CDR2 YYNGEE. This CDR3 contains 13 residues. V lost 0 bases and J 8 bases, leaving 9 bases between the germline ends. Here the CDR3 DNA reads TGTGCCAGCAGCGTAGCCGCTATGGATGAGCAGTTCTTC. It encodes CASSVAAMDEQFF. Based on the CDR3 plus reference TRBV9 and TRBJ2-1, the full variable domain is DSGVTQTPKHLITATGQRVTLRCSPRSGDLSVYWYQQSLDQGLQFLIQYYNGEERAKGNILERFSAQQFPDLHSELNLSSLELGDSALYFCASSVAAMDEQFFGPGTRLTVL.

The rearrangement joins TRBV7-3 to TRBJ2-1; 12 positions agree with TRBD2. Trimming at V came to 0 bases and at J to 6 bases, leaving 3 bases not matched to a gene. Germline values: CDR1 SGHTA, CDR2 FQGTGA. The CDR3 is 16 residues long. CDR3 region: CASSLTGTSGFNEQFF. The CDR3, as DNA: TGTGCCAGCAGCTTAACGGGGACTAGCGGGTTCAATGAGCAGTTCTTC.

The rearrangement joins TRBV6-1 to TRBJ2-4, with D tentatively TRBD2 (6 bases). Germline V gene sequence: CDR1 MNHNS, CDR2 SASEGT. This CDR3 is 14 amino acids long. The V and J ends lost 2 bases and 10 bases respectively, with 15 bases between them. The CDR3 loop is CASSEPGLAGIQYF. The DNA of the CDR3 is TGTGCCAGCAGTGAACCGGGACTCGCGGGGATTCAGTACTTC.

The chain couples TRBV28 to TRBJ1-5; D gene unclear. CDR3 size: 13 residues. V lost 6 bases, J lost 7 bases, and 13 bases lay in between. Germline-derived CDR1 and CDR2 are MDHEN and SYDVKM. CDR3 in DNA: TGTGCCAGCAGACGGGCCTCGGGGCAGCCCCAGCATTTT. Residues: CASRRASGQPQHF.

The rearrangement joins TRBV4-3 to TRBJ2-2, with 11 bases aligning to TRBD1. CDR1 LGHNA and CDR2 YSLEER come from the germline V gene. Unmatched junction bases numbered 14, after V lost 5 bases and J lost 6 bases. The CDR3 runs 18 residues. CDR3 DNA sequence: TGCGCCAGCAGCTTTGCCCCACCGGGACAGGGGGACGCCGGGGAGCTGTTTTTT. Translation gives CASSFAPPGQGDAGELFF.

The chain links TRBV7-2 to TRBJ2-7; no clear D gene. Trimming pared 4 bases from V and 7 bases from J, leaving 17 bases between. Germline CDR1 SGHTA, CDR2 FQGNSA. The CDR3 runs to 14 residues. The CDR3 here is CASSSLAVIGEQYF. The CDR3 bases are TGTGCCAGCAGCTCACTTGCCGTAATCGGGGAGCAGTACTTC.

This clone has just one count. The V call is TRBV6-1, the J call TRBJ1-3; 7 bases are a match to TRBD1. The CDR3 loop spans 17 amino acids. Per the germline V gene, CDR1 is MNHNS and CDR2 is SASEGT. The V gene end was trimmed by 4 bases and the J gene end by 0 bases; junction bases not matched to a gene: 9. The CDR3 coding sequence is TGTGCCAGCAGTGCAATCCGGGACAGATCCTCTGGAAACACCATATATTTT. Its protein product is CASSAIRDRSSGNTIYF.

This chain uses TRBV7-2 with TRBJ1-5, with no clear D. The CDR3 is 15 amino acids. V was cut by 4 bases and J by 2 bases, with 12 bases left in between. Germline V gives CDR1 SGHTA, CDR2 FQGNSA. CDR3 protein: CASSSGISGNQPQHF. The DNA for the CDR3 is TGTGCCAGCAGCTCGGGGATATCGGGCAATCAGCCCCAGCATTTT.

The V and J genes are TRBV2 and TRBJ2-5; 8 nucleotides align to TRBD2. Germline loops: CDR1 SNHLY, CDR2 FYNNEI. V was pared by 4 bases and J by 2 bases, with 6 bases of the junction left unmatched. The CDR3 has 15 amino acids. The CDR3 DNA reads as TGTGCCAGCAGTGCGGATAGCGGGGCTCAAGAGACCCAGTACTTC. Its protein product is CASSADSGAQETQYF.

The rearrangement uses TRBV5-8 and TRBJ2-5; D might be TRBD1 (6 bases). The V end lost 4 bases, the J end lost 1 base, and 20 bases lay between the germline ends. Germline V CDR1 and CDR2: SGHTS, YDEGEE. The length of the CDR3 is 17 residues. The CDR3 sequence: CASSPGQKFSLQETQYF. CDR3 bases: TGTGCCAGCAGCCCAGGACAGAAGTTCTCCCTCCAAGAGACCCAGTACTTC.

The V and J genes are TRBV18 and TRBJ2-7; 8 bases line up with TRBD2. After removal of 2 bases from V and 4 bases from J, the junction contained 7 bases not matched to a gene. From germline, CDR1 is KGHSH and CDR2 LQKENI. The CDR3 totals 15 residues. CDR3 sequence (DNA): TGTGCCAGCTCACCAGGTAGCGGGATTGGTTACGAGCAGTACTTC. It specifies CASSPGSGIGYEQYF. The variable domain in full, completed from reference TRBV18 and TRBJ2-7, reads NAGVMQNPRHLVRRRGQEARLRCSPMKGHSHVYWYRQLPEEGLKFMVYLQKENIIDESGMPKERFSAEFPKEGPSILRIQQVVRGDSAAYFCASSPGSGIGYEQYFGPGTRLTVT.

This clone was found a few times. The CDR3: CSVERGSYGYTF. CDR3 nucleotides: TGCAGCGTCGAAAGGGGGTCCTATGGCTACACCTTC. V usage is TRBV29-1 and J usage is TRBJ1-2, with D possibly TRBD1 on 6 matching bases. This CDR3 contains 12 residues. Germline CDR1 is SQVTM and CDR2 is ANQGSEA. The V end was cut by 6 bases, the J end by 4 bases, with 12 bases between.

The chain joins TRBV19 to TRBJ2-1, with 7 bases identical to TRBD2. The CDR3 length is 15 residues. V shed 6 bases, J shed 6 bases, and the junction held 11 bases outside the gene matches. Germline V gives CDR1 LNHDA, CDR2 SQIVND (reference sequence). CDR3: CASSRGLADSNEQFF. The DNA of the CDR3 is TGTGCCAGTAGCCGAGGCCTAGCGGACTCCAATGAGCAGTTCTTC.

This clone was seen more than once but under ten times. This chain links TRBV30 with TRBJ2-1; tentatively, D is TRBD1 (5 bases). This CDR3 has 12 residues. V lost 4 bases and J lost 6, with 10 bases in between. Germline CDR1 and CDR2: GTSNPN and SVGIG (reference sequence). The CDR3 spells CAWISQGNEQFF. In nucleotides, the CDR3 is TGTGCCTGGATAAGCCAGGGCAATGAGCAGTTCTTC.